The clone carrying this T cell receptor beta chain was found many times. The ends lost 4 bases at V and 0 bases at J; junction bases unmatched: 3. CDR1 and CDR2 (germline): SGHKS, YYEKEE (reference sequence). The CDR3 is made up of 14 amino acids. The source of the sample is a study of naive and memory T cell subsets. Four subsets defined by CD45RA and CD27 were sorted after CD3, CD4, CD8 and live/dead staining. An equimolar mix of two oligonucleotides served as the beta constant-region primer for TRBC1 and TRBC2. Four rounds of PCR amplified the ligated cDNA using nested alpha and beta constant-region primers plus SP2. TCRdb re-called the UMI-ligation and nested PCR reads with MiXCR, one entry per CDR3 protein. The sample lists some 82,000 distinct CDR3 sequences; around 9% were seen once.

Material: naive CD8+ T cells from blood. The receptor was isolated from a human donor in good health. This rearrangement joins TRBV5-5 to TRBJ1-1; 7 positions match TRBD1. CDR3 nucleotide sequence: TGTGCCAGCAGCACGGGACAGATGAACACTGAAGCTTTCTTT. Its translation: CASSTGQMNTEAFF.